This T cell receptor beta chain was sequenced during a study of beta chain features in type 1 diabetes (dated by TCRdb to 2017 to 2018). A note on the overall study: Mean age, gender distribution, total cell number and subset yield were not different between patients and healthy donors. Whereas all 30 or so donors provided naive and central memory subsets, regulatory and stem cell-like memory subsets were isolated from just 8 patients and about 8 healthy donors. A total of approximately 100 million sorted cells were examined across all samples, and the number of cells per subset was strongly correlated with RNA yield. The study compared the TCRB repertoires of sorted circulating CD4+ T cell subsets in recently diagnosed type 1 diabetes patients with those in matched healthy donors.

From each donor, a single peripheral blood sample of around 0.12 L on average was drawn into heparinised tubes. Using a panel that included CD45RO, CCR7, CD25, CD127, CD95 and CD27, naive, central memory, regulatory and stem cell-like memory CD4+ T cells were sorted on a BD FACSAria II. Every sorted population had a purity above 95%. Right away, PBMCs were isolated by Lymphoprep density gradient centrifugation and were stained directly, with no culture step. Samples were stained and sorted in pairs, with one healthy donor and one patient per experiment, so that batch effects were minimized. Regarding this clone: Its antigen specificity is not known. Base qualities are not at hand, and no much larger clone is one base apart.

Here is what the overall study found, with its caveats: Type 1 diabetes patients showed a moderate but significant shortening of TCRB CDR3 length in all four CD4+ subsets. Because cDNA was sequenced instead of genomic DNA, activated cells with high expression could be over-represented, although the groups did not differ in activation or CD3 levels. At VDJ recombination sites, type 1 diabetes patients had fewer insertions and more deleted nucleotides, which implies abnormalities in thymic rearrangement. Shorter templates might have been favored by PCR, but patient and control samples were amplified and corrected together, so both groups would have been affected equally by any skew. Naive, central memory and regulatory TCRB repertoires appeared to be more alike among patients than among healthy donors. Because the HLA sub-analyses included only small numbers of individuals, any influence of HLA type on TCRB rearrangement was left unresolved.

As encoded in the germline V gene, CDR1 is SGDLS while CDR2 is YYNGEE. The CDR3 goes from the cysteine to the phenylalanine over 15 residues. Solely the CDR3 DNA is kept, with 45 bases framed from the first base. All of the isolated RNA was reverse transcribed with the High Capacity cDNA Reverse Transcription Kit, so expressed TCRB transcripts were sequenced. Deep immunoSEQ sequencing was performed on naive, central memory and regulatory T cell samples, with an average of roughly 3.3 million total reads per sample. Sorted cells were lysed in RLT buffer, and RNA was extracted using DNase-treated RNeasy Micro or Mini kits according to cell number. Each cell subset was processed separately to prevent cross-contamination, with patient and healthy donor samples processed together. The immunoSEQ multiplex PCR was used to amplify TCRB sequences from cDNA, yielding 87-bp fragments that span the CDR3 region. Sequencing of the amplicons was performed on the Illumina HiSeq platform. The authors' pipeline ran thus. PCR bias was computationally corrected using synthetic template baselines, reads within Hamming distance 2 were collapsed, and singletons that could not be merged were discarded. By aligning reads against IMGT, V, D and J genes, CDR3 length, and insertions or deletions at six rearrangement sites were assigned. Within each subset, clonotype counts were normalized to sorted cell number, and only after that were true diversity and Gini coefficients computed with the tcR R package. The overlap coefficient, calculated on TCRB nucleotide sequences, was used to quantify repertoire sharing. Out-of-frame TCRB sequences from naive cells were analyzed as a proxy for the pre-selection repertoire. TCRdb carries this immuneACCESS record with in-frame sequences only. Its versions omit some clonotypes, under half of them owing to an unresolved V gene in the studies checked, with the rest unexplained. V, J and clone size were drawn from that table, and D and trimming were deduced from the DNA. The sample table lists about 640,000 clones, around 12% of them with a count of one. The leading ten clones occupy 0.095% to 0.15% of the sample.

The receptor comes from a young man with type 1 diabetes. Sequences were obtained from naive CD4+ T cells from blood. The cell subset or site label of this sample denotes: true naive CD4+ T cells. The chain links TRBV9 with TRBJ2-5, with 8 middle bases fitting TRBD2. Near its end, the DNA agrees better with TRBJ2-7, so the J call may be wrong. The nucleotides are TGTGCCAGCAGTCAAAGCGGGGGAACCTCCTACGAGCAGTACTTC. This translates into CASSQSGGTSYEQYF.